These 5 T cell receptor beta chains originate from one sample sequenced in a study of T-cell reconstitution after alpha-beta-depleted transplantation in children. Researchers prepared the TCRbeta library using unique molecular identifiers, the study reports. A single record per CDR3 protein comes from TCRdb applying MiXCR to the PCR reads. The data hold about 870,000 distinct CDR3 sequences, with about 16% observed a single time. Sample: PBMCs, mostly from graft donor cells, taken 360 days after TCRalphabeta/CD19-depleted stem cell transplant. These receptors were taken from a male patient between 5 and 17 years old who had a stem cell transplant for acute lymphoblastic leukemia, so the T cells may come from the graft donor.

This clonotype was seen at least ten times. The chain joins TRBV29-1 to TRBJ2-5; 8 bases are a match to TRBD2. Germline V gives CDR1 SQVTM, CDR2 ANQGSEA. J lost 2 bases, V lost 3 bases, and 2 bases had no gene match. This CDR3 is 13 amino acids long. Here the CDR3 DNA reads TGCAGCGTTGAGCGGGAGGTTCAAGAGACCCAGTACTTC. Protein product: CSVEREVQETQYF. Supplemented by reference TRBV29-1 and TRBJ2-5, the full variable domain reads SAVISQKPSRDICQRGTSLTIQCQVDSQVTMMFWYRQQPGQSLTLIATANQGSEATYESGFVIDKFPISRPNLTFSTLTVSNMSPEDSSIYLCSVEREVQETQYFGPGTRLLVL.

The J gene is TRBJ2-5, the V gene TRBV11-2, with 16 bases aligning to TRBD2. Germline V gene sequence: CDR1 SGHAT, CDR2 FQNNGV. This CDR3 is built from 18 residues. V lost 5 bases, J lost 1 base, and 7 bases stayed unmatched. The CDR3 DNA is TGTGCCAGCAGCCCGGGACTAGCGGGAGGGCTAATCCAAGAGACCCAGTACTTC. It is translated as CASSPGLAGGLIQETQYF.

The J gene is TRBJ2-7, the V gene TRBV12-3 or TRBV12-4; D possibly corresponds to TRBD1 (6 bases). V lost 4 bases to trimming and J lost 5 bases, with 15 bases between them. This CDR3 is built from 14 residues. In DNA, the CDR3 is TGTGCCAGCAGTTACGTACAGGGTTACGACGAGCAGTACTTC. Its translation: CASSYVQGYDEQYF.

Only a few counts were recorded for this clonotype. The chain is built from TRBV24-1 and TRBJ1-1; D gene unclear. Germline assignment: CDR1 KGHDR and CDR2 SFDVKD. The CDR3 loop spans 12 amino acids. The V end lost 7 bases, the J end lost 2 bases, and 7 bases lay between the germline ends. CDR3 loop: CATRDANTEAFF. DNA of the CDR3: TGTGCCACCAGGGATGCCAACACTGAAGCTTTCTTT.

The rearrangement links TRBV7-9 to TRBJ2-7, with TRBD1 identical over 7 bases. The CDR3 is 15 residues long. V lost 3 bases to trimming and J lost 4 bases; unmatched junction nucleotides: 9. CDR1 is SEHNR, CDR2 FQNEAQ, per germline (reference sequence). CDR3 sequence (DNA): TGTGCCAGCAGCTTCGGACAGGTCGAAATTTACGAGCAGTACTTC. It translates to CASSFGQVEIYEQYF.